These T cell receptor beta chains were read from a single sample in a study of Tregs in tolerant kidney transplant recipients. Produced via immunoSEQ multiplex PCR; TCRdb's table is partial and in-frame only. Altogether some 68,000 clones are present, 84% being singletons, with the ten largest covering roughly 4.5%. Sample: CD4+ T cells from blood. These receptors came from a human donor in good health. Each CDR3 is given with its conserved first and last residue. The D gene is left open where the match is weak. Part of the rows lack a size; the others show once, few, many or a class for expanded clones.

j_gene: TRBJ1-1; d_gene: TRBD1; abundance: NA; v_gene: TRBV29-1; CDR3nt: TGCAGCGTCGAGACAGGGGGCGCAAACACTGAAGCTTTCTTT; CDR3aa: CSVETGGANTEAFF
j_gene: TRBJ1-1; d_gene: NA; abundance: NA; v_gene: TRBV19; CDR3nt: TGTGCCAGTAGTATTCGGAGGGGGATGAGTGAAGCTTTCTTT; CDR3aa: CASSIRRGMSEAFF
j_gene: TRBJ2-3; d_gene: NA; abundance: NA; v_gene: TRBV6-5; CDR3nt: TGTGCCAGCACGTTGGACGGGGATACGCAGTATTTT; CDR3aa: CASTLDGDTQYF
j_gene: TRBJ1-4; d_gene: NA; abundance: NA; v_gene: TRBV6-1; CDR3nt: TGTGCCAGCAGGTTGGACCCTTATGAAAAACTGTTTTTT; CDR3aa: CASRLDPYEKLFF
j_gene: TRBJ2-5; d_gene: NA; abundance: NA; v_gene: TRBV11-3; CDR3nt: TGTGCCAGCAGCTTTAAGGGGTTTTTATCCCAAGAGACCCAGTACTTC; CDR3aa: CASSFKGFLSQETQYF
j_gene: TRBJ1-1; d_gene: NA; abundance: NA; v_gene: TRBV5-1; CDR3nt: TGCGCCAGCAGCCCCTCTAGGACGGCTCTGAACACTGAAGCTTTCTTT; CDR3aa: CASSPSRTALNTEAFF
j_gene: TRBJ1-4; d_gene: NA; abundance: NA; v_gene: TRBV10-3; CDR3nt: TGTGCCAGCACAAGCTTAGGGGGTGAAAAACTGTTTTTT; CDR3aa: CASTSLGGEKLFF
j_gene: TRBJ1-1; d_gene: NA; abundance: few; v_gene: TRBV9; CDR3nt: TGTGCCAGCGGTGACCCAGTTGCGGGTGCTTTCTTT; CDR3aa: CASGDPVAGAFF
j_gene: TRBJ2-7; d_gene: TRBD2; abundance: NA; v_gene: TRBV9; CDR3nt: TGTGCCAGCAGCGTAGGGACTAGCGGCTTCTACGAGCAGTACTTC; CDR3aa: CASSVGTSGFYEQYF
j_gene: TRBJ2-7; d_gene: NA; abundance: NA; v_gene: TRBV14; CDR3nt: TGTGCCAGCAGCCCCGGACAGAGGCTTCTCTACGAGCAGTACTTC; CDR3aa: CASSPGQRLLYEQYF
j_gene: TRBJ2-3; d_gene: TRBD2; abundance: NA; v_gene: TRBV4-1; CDR3nt: TGCGCCAGCAGCCACCACCGGGGGGTGGATACGCAGTATTTT; CDR3aa: CASSHHRGVDTQYF
j_gene: TRBJ2-1; d_gene: NA; abundance: NA; v_gene: TRBV5-6; CDR3nt: TGTGCCAGCAGCTATGCCTCCTCCTACAATGAGCAGTTCTTC; CDR3aa: CASSYASSYNEQFF
j_gene: TRBJ1-2; d_gene: NA; abundance: few; v_gene: TRBV2; CDR3nt: TGTGCCAGCACTGAAGGGGCAGGGGAGTACTATGGCTACACCTTC; CDR3aa: CASTEGAGEYYGYTF
j_gene: TRBJ1-4; d_gene: NA; abundance: NA; v_gene: TRBV7-9; CDR3nt: TGTGCCAGCAGCTTAGGAGCTCTTGGGCATGAAAAACTGTTTTTT; CDR3aa: CASSLGALGHEKLFF
j_gene: TRBJ2-1; d_gene: TRBD2; abundance: NA; v_gene: TRBV4-2; CDR3nt: TGTGCCAGCAGCCAAGGATCTAGCGGGAGTTACAATGAGCAGTTCTTC; CDR3aa: CASSQGSSGSYNEQFF
j_gene: TRBJ2-2; d_gene: TRBD1; abundance: NA; v_gene: TRBV7-9; CDR3nt: TGTGCCAGCAGCTTAAGGCAGGGGGCGCCCGGGGAGCTGTTTTTT; CDR3aa: CASSLRQGAPGELFF
j_gene: TRBJ2-4; d_gene: NA; abundance: NA; v_gene: TRBV4-1; CDR3nt: TGCGCCAGCAGCCAAGATCTCGGATCCGTTTCTTTAGCCAAAAACATTCAGTACTTC; CDR3aa: CASSQDLGSVSLAKNIQYF
j_gene: TRBJ2-5; d_gene: NA; abundance: NA; v_gene: TRBV12-2; CDR3nt: TGTGCAAGCCGGTCGGGGGGAGGAGAGACCCAGTACTTC; CDR3aa: CASRSGGGETQYF
j_gene: TRBJ1-1; d_gene: NA; abundance: NA; v_gene: TRBV4-1; CDR3nt: TGCGCCAGCAGCCGGGGGGGAATAATGAACACTGAAGCTTTCTTT; CDR3aa: CASSRGGIMNTEAFF
j_gene: TRBJ2-1; d_gene: TRBD2; abundance: NA; v_gene: TRBV15; CDR3nt: TGTGCCACCAGCAGGCTAGCGGGGGAATACAATGAGCAGTTCTTC; CDR3aa: CATSRLAGEYNEQFF
j_gene: TRBJ1-2; d_gene: NA; abundance: NA; v_gene: TRBV7-9; CDR3nt: TGTGCCAGCAGCTTGGACAGTTTTAACTATGGCTACACCTTC; CDR3aa: CASSLDSFNYGYTF
j_gene: TRBJ1-1; d_gene: NA; abundance: NA; v_gene: TRBV29-1; CDR3nt: TGCAGCGTTGGAAGAAGGTTGGGGGACGCTGAAGCTTTCTTT; CDR3aa: CSVGRRLGDAEAFF
j_gene: TRBJ2-7; d_gene: NA; abundance: NA; v_gene: TRBV7-2; CDR3nt: TGTGCCAGCAGCTTAGAGCCAGGTTTAGCCTACGAGCAGTACTTC; CDR3aa: CASSLEPGLAYEQYF
j_gene: TRBJ2-1; d_gene: NA; abundance: NA; v_gene: TRBV2; CDR3nt: TGTGCCAGCAGTCGACAGGACAGCTCCTACAATGAGCAGTTCTTC; CDR3aa: CASSRQDSSYNEQFF
j_gene: TRBJ1-4; d_gene: NA; abundance: NA; v_gene: TRBV14; CDR3nt: TGTGCCAGCAGCCAAGAGGTCCGGACGTTTAATGAAAAACTGTTTTTT; CDR3aa: CASSQEVRTFNEKLFF
j_gene: TRBJ2-5; d_gene: TRBD2; abundance: NA; v_gene: TRBV5-1; CDR3nt: TGCGCCAGCAGCTTGGCCAACTCGGGGGGCCAAGAGACCCAGTACTTC; CDR3aa: CASSLANSGGQETQYF
j_gene: TRBJ1-6; d_gene: NA; abundance: NA; v_gene: TRBV7-2; CDR3nt: TGTGCCAGCAGCTTAGAAGGGACAAGCGATTCACCCCTCCACTTT; CDR3aa: CASSLEGTSDSPLHF
j_gene: TRBJ2-2; d_gene: TRBD2; abundance: NA; v_gene: TRBV7-3; CDR3nt: TGTGCCAGCAGAGCGGGACTAGCGGGGGCCGGGGAGCTGTTTTTT; CDR3aa: CASRAGLAGAGELFF
j_gene: TRBJ2-3; d_gene: TRBD2; abundance: once; v_gene: TRBV2; CDR3nt: TGTGCCAGCAGTGTGGGAGCGGGGGGGTCCACAGATACGCAGTATTTT; CDR3aa: CASSVGAGGSTDTQYF
j_gene: TRBJ2-7; d_gene: NA; abundance: NA; v_gene: TRBV14; CDR3nt: TGTGCCAGCAGCCCGAGAACGGGACGCCAATACGAGCAGTACTTC; CDR3aa: CASSPRTGRQYEQYF
j_gene: TRBJ2-7; d_gene: NA; abundance: NA; v_gene: TRBV6-5; CDR3nt: TGTGCCAGCAGTGAGACTATAGGCCACGAGCAGTACTTC; CDR3aa: CASSETIGHEQYF
j_gene: TRBJ2-3; d_gene: TRBD2; abundance: few; v_gene: TRBV27; CDR3nt: TGTGCCAGCAGTTTACCTCCCCTAGCGGGGGGCCCAGATACGCAGTATTTT; CDR3aa: CASSLPPLAGGPDTQYF
j_gene: TRBJ1-3; d_gene: NA; abundance: NA; v_gene: TRBV15; CDR3nt: TGTGCCACCAGCAGAGACGGGACTCAAGGAAACACCATATATTTT; CDR3aa: CATSRDGTQGNTIYF
j_gene: TRBJ2-3; d_gene: NA; abundance: NA; v_gene: TRBV6-6; CDR3nt: TGTGCCAGCAGTTACGGACAGAGCTATACGCAGTATTTT; CDR3aa: CASSYGQSYTQYF
j_gene: TRBJ2-2; d_gene: NA; abundance: NA; v_gene: TRBV5-4; CDR3nt: TGTGCCAGCAGCTTGGGGTCAGGCACCGGGGAGCTGTTTTTT; CDR3aa: CASSLGSGTGELFF
j_gene: TRBJ2-2; d_gene: NA; abundance: NA; v_gene: TRBV15; CDR3nt: TGTGCCACCAGCAGAGGGGGAACCCTAACCGGGGAGCTGTTTTTT; CDR3aa: CATSRGGTLTGELFF
j_gene: TRBJ1-1; d_gene: TRBD1; abundance: NA; v_gene: TRBV5-1; CDR3nt: TGCGCCAGCAGGAAGCTCCCAGGACAGGGAGAAGAGGCTTTCTTT; CDR3aa: CASRKLPGQGEEAFF
j_gene: TRBJ2-7; d_gene: TRBD2; abundance: NA; v_gene: TRBV6-1; CDR3nt: TGTGCCAGCAGTGGGGAGGGACTAGCGGGGCTATACGAGCAGTACTTC; CDR3aa: CASSGEGLAGLYEQYF
j_gene: TRBJ2-3; d_gene: TRBD2; abundance: few; v_gene: TRBV6-1; CDR3nt: TGTGCCAGCAGGCGACTAGCGGGAATATCAGATACGCAGTATTTT; CDR3aa: CASRRLAGISDTQYF
j_gene: TRBJ2-4; d_gene: NA; abundance: NA; v_gene: TRBV6-1; CDR3nt: TGTGCCAGCAGTGAAGCGGGAGCCAAAAACATTCAGTACTTC; CDR3aa: CASSEAGAKNIQYF
j_gene: TRBJ2-7; d_gene: NA; abundance: NA; v_gene: TRBV30; CDR3nt: TGTGCCGGGGGGCCGGCCTCCTACGAGCAGTACTTC; CDR3aa: CAGGPASYEQYF
j_gene: TRBJ2-3; d_gene: NA; abundance: NA; v_gene: TRBV18; CDR3nt: TGTGCCAGCTCACCGTCCGTCTCCACAGATACGCAGTATTTT; CDR3aa: CASSPSVSTDTQYF
j_gene: TRBJ2-5; d_gene: TRBD1; abundance: once; v_gene: TRBV9; CDR3nt: TGTGCCAGCAGCCCTAGTCCGGGACAGGAAGAGACCCAGTACTTC; CDR3aa: CASSPSPGQEETQYF
j_gene: TRBJ2-3; d_gene: NA; abundance: few; v_gene: TRBV19; CDR3nt: TGTGCCAGTAGTGGGAGCACAGATACGCAGTATTTT; CDR3aa: CASSGSTDTQYF
j_gene: TRBJ2-2; d_gene: TRBD2; abundance: NA; v_gene: TRBV11-2; CDR3nt: TGTGCCAGCAGCTCCAATCCGGGACTAAACACCGGGGAGCTGTTTTTT; CDR3aa: CASSSNPGLNTGELFF
j_gene: TRBJ2-1; d_gene: NA; abundance: NA; v_gene: TRBV4-1; CDR3nt: TGCGCCAGCAGCCAACAGGGCCCGTGGGTACAAACCTACAATGAGCAGTTCTTC; CDR3aa: CASSQQGPWVQTYNEQFF
j_gene: TRBJ2-3; d_gene: TRBD2; abundance: NA; v_gene: TRBV11-2; CDR3nt: TGTGCCAGCAGCTGGGCAGGACTAGCAGCAGATACGCAGTATTTT; CDR3aa: CASSWAGLAADTQYF
j_gene: TRBJ2-5; d_gene: NA; abundance: NA; v_gene: TRBV5-1; CDR3nt: TGCGCCAGCAGCTTGGATGTGGGGCGGGGCGAGACCCAGTACTTC; CDR3aa: CASSLDVGRGETQYF
j_gene: TRBJ1-5; d_gene: NA; abundance: NA; v_gene: TRBV6-6; CDR3nt: TGTGCCAGCAGTTACGCCGGCAATCAGCCCCAGCATTTT; CDR3aa: CASSYAGNQPQHF